This T cell receptor beta chain was identified in a study of cytomegalovirus exposure and HLA in healthy donors. The wider study: The approximately 610 first-cohort repertoires shared a platform with the 130 or so validation repertoires, as reported in a later analysis.

Study-level points and caveats: There were some public TCRs occurring in many donors, but most TCR sequences were rare. There were some 150 TCR beta chains listed as cytomegalovirus-associated. Cytomegalovirus status, reportedly, was diagnosed with high specificity and sensitivity by the classifier.

Germline assignment: CDR1 SGHRS and CDR2 YFSETQ. The CDR3 runs 16 residues. V shed 3 bases and J 4 bases; nucleotides not matched to a gene: 10. This table comes from immunoSEQ multiplex PCR, and its TCRdb copy is limited to in-frame clones, with some not included. The repertoire consists of fewer than 120,000 clones, with roughly 87% occurring once and the leading ten covering 1.9%. About this clone: Its target is not known.

This receptor was identified in a woman between 18 and 29 years old in good health and CMV-seronegative. The J gene is TRBJ1-1, the V gene TRBV5-1; 9 bases agree with TRBD1. The sequenced sample consisted of PBMCs. CDR3 DNA sequence: TGCGCCAGCAGCTATACAGGGGGCGTAGTTGGCACTGAAGCTTTCTTT. It translates to CASSYTGGVVGTEAFF.